The 23 T cell receptor beta chains in this list originate from one sample, sequenced in a study of T cell repertoires in cytomegalovirus infection. Each CDR3 protein is one row after TCRdb ran MiXCR on the reads. The table has under 450,000 distinct CDR3 sequences, about 35% seen once; the top ten hold around an eighth. No antigen is known for these receptors. The specimen was cultured PBMCs, collected from culture after CMV antigen stimulation. All receptors come from a human donor in good health (CMV status not recorded). Some clones in this sample may be carry-over from other donors' samples.

This rearrangement joins TRBV7-6 to TRBJ2-5; the D gene is possibly TRBD2 (6 bases). The V and J ends lost 5 bases and 5 bases respectively, with 21 bases between them. The CDR3 runs 16 residues. The germline V gene encodes CDR1 SGHVS and CDR2 FNYEAQ. The CDR3 sequence is CASSQAGGSPVETQYF. CDR3 nucleotide sequence: TGTGCCAGCAGCCAAGCTGGAGGGTCTCCGGTGGAGACCCAGTACTTC.

This chain links TRBV18 with TRBJ2-7; 9 bases align to TRBD2. Trimming removed 4 bases from V and 0 bases from J; junction bases left unmatched: 7. There are 16 residues in the CDR3. CDR1 and CDR2 from the germline V gene are KGHSH and LQKENI. The CDR3: CASSQSSGADSYEQYV. The CDR3 coding sequence is TGTGCCAGCTCACAATCTAGCGGGGCCGACTCCTACGAGCAGTACGTC.

This clonotype came up many times. The chain is built from TRBV19 and TRBJ1-4, with unresolved D. V lost 6 bases and J lost 8, with 19 bases in between. CDR3 length equals 15 residues. Germline values: CDR1 LNHDA, CDR2 SQIVND (reference sequence). The CDR3 DNA reads TGTGCCAGTAGACGTACACCGGAGCGGGTAGAAAAACTGTTTTTT. Protein: CASRRTPERVEKLFF.

V gene TRBV6-4 combines with J gene TRBJ2-1; TRBD1 might be the D (5 bases). From germline, CDR1 is MRHNA and CDR2 SNTAGT. CDR3 length: 13 amino acids. The ends were cut back, 5 bases at V and 7 bases at J, with 12 bases in the middle. The CDR3 coding sequence is TGTGCCAGCAGTCGCAGGGCCGAGAATGAGCAGTTCTTC. It encodes CASSRRAENEQFF.

The J gene is TRBJ2-5, the V gene TRBV27; 8 positions match TRBD2. The CDR3 spans 16 residues. J was trimmed by 4 bases and V by 6 bases; bases with no gene match: 13. Germline assignment: CDR1 MNHEY and CDR2 SMNVEV (reference sequence). The CDR3 coding sequence is TGTGCCAGCAGACCCCGGGGGGGGGCCCTTCTAGAGACCCAGTACTTC. The encoded protein is CASRPRGGALLETQYF.

The chain employs TRBV28 and TRBJ2-7; possible D gene TRBD1, 7 bases. CDR3 length equals 13 residues. Trimming took 6 bases from V and 6 from J, leaving 15 bases between them. The germline V gene encodes CDR1 MDHEN and CDR2 SYDVKM. The CDR3 sequence is CASRFRGVSEQYF. CDR3 nucleotide sequence: TGTGCCAGCAGATTCAGGGGGGTCAGCGAGCAGTACTTC.

In this sample, this clonotype turned up a few times. V and J are TRBV6-2 or TRBV6-3 and TRBJ2-4, with D maybe TRBD1 (6 bases). The CDR3 extends over 16 amino acids. Germline assignment: CDR1 MNHEY and CDR2 SVGEGT. V was trimmed by 3 bases and J by 0 bases, leaving 12 bases between them. The CDR3 loop is CASSYMGAIAKNIQYF. DNA for the CDR3: TGTGCCAGCAGTTATATGGGGGCTATAGCCAAAAACATTCAGTACTTC.

This clonotype was counted many times. The rearrangement joins TRBV7-2 to TRBJ1-4, with 7 bases matching TRBD1. The trim removed 1 base at V and 7 bases at J, leaving 6 bases unmatched. This CDR3 has 15 amino acids. The germline V gene has CDR1 SGHTA and CDR2 FQGNSA. The CDR3 loop reads CASSLGRTGGEKLFF. As DNA, the CDR3 is TGTGCCAGCAGCTTAGGGAGGACAGGAGGTGAAAAACTGTTTTTT.

There are a few counts of this clonotype. CDR3 DNA: TGCGCCAGCAGCCAAGATCTGGCCGGGATGGACAATCAGCCCCAGCATTTT. Translating gives CASSQDLAGMDNQPQHF. The genes are TRBV4-3 and TRBJ1-5; the D is unclear. The CDR3 extends over 17 amino acids. Trimming removed 0 bases at V and 3 bases at J, with 15 bases between. Per the germline V gene, CDR1 is LGHNA and CDR2 is YSLEER.

Concerning this clonotype itself: At one end, the junction sequence differs from germline, possibly due to a read error. V and J are TRBV11-2 and TRBJ2-5, with 8 bases matching TRBD1. Germline values: CDR1 SGHAT, CDR2 FQNNGV. The CDR3 is made up of 15 amino acids. The CDR3 loop is CASSPRARGRETQCF. The CDR3 coding sequence is TGTGCCAGCAGCCCACGGGCCAGGGGGCGAGAGACCCAGTGCTTC.

This clonotype was observed a handful of times. The genes are TRBV12-3 or TRBV12-4 and TRBJ1-1, with D possibly being TRBD1 (5 bases). V was cut by 6 bases and J by 0 bases, with 11 bases left in between. This CDR3 region has 14 residues. The CDR3: CASRRAGVNTEAFF. Here the CDR3 DNA reads TGTGCCAGCAGGAGGGCGGGGGTGAACACTGAAGCTTTCTTT.

This clonotype was found a few times. The chain uses TRBV7-9 and TRBJ2-3; no reliable D call. Germline CDR1 SEHNR, CDR2 FQNEAQ (reference sequence). V gave up 0 bases and J gave up 1 base, with 11 bases separating them. CDR3 length: 16 amino acids. The CDR3 bases are TGTGCCAGCAGCTTAGCGGGCACCGGAGGCACAGATACGCAGTATTTT. It specifies CASSLAGTGGTDTQYF. Supplemented by reference TRBV7-9 and TRBJ2-3, the full variable domain reads DTGVSQNPRHKITKRGQNVTFRCDPISEHNRLYWYRQTLGQGPEFLTYFQNEAQLEKSRLLSDRFSAERPKGSFSTLEIQRTEQGDSAMYLCASSLAGTGGTDTQYFGPGTRLTVL.

A few counts support this clonotype. This chain joins TRBV20-1 and TRBJ1-1, with 7 bases lining up with TRBD1. J lost 1 base, V lost 3 bases, and 8 bases had no gene match. In germline, CDR1 is DFQATT, CDR2 SNEGSKA (reference sequence). CDR3 length: 15 residues. CDR3 sequence: CSASRGRKTNTEAFF. The CDR3, as DNA: TGCAGTGCTAGTAGGGGGCGGAAGACGAACACTGAAGCTTTCTTT.

The gene calls are TRBV12-3 or TRBV12-4 and TRBJ2-1; 8 bases fit TRBD2. Trimming removed 3 bases from V and 6 bases from J; junction bases left unmatched: 4. The CDR3 has 14 amino acids. The CDR3 sequence: CASSFRTSSNEQFF. In nucleotides, the CDR3 is TGTGCCAGCAGTTTCAGGACTAGCAGCAATGAGCAGTTCTTC.

This clonotype was found a few times. J is TRBJ1-5 and V is TRBV12-3 or TRBV12-4, with a possible D match to TRBD1 (6 bases). The CDR3 sequence is 15 residues long. Trimming shortened V by 6 bases and J by 6 bases, and 18 bases separated the two germline ends. CDR3: CASSRGAGLFQPQHF. The CDR3 coding sequence is TGTGCCAGCAGCCGGGGGGCAGGGTTATTTCAGCCCCAGCATTTT.

The gene calls are TRBV3-1 and TRBJ2-3; D gene ambiguous. Germline CDR1 reads LGHDT; CDR2 reads YNNKEL (reference sequence). Trimming took off 0 bases at V and 2 bases at J, with 6 bases between the two ends. The CDR3 is 14 amino acids. The CDR3 reads CASSQDAYTDTQYF. The CDR3 DNA reads as TGTGCCAGCAGCCAAGACGCGTACACAGATACGCAGTATTTT.

The chain joins TRBV19 to TRBJ2-5, with D perhaps matching TRBD1 (5 bases). Germline CDR1 LNHDA, CDR2 SQIVND (reference sequence). V shed 3 bases and J shed 5 bases, with 16 bases lying between them. This CDR3 comprises 15 residues. The CDR3 here is CASSIRAGSAETQYF. DNA of the CDR3: TGTGCCAGTAGTATCCGAGCAGGGTCAGCGGAGACCCAGTACTTC.

The sample holds a few counts of this clonotype. This chain connects TRBV6-2 or TRBV6-3 to TRBJ2-7; unclear D gene. The germline V and J ends were trimmed by 5 bases and 8 bases, with 13 bases remaining between them. The CDR3 is 12 residues long. From germline, CDR1 is MNHEY and CDR2 SVGEGT. CDR3 sequence: CASSQNYWKQYV. DNA for the CDR3: TGTGCCAGCAGTCAGAATTATTGGAAGCAGTACGTC.

This clonotype has a count of ten or more. J is TRBJ2-5 and V is TRBV7-2; D is perhaps TRBD2 (5 bases). Germline V gene sequence: CDR1 SGHTA, CDR2 FQGNSA. The CDR3 length is 14 residues. V lost 3 bases, J lost 4 bases, and 12 bases lay in between. The CDR3 nucleotides read TGTGCCAGCAGCTTCGGGGTTCGAGTAGAGACCCAGTACTTC. Residues: CASSFGVRVETQYF.

This chain connects TRBV12-5 to TRBJ2-5; D tentatively reads TRBD1 or TRBD2 (5 bases each). V was shortened by 5 bases and J by 4 bases, with 14 bases between the two germline ends. Germline CDR1 and CDR2: LGHNT and FRNRAP. The CDR3 extends over 14 amino acids. CDR3 protein: CASGPRGNLETQYF. Here the CDR3 DNA reads TGTGCTAGTGGTCCCCGGGGCAATTTAGAGACCCAGTACTTC.

V usage is TRBV4-3 and J usage is TRBJ2-7; TRBD1 agrees at 9 bases. The CDR3 is 15 residues long. From germline, CDR1 is LGHNA and CDR2 YSLEER. The ends lost 1 base at V and 4 bases at J; junction bases unmatched: 5. The CDR3 is CASSQGRQGVYEQYF. CDR3 DNA: TGCGCCAGCAGCCAAGGGAGACAGGGGGTTTACGAGCAGTACTTC.

This clonotype was detected a few times. The chain recombines TRBV5-1 with TRBJ1-6; D is perhaps TRBD1 (6 bases). This CDR3 has 13 residues. Germline V gives CDR1 SGHRS, CDR2 YFSETQ. Trimming pared 7 bases from V and 7 bases from J, leaving 12 bases between. CDR3 sequence (DNA): TGCGCCAGCGGTGAAACAGGGAATTCACCCCTCCACTTT. Its protein product is CASGETGNSPLHF.

Only a few counts were recorded for this clonotype. V usage is TRBV12-3 or TRBV12-4 and J usage is TRBJ2-2; 8 nucleotides align to TRBD1. The CDR3 is made up of 15 amino acids. The junction had 8 bases not matched to a gene; V was cut back by 6 bases and J by 5 bases. In nucleotides, the CDR3 is TGTGCCAGCAGACGCGGACAGGGCCAAACCGGGGAGCTGTTTTTT. Its protein product is CASRRGQGQTGELFF.